The 26 T cell receptor beta chains below were found in one sample sequenced in a study of siplizumab effects on memory and regulatory T cells. Clones were sequenced by immunoSEQ multiplex PCR, and TCRdb holds only the in-frame ones, with some missing. The sample lists about 66,000 clones; roughly 97% were seen once. The sequenced sample consisted of naive CD8+ T cells sorted from blood. These receptors were taken from a human donor in good health.

The chain links TRBV19 to TRBJ2-1; possible D gene TRBD2, 6 bases. Germline V CDR1 and CDR2: LNHDA, SQIVND (reference sequence). Trimming stripped 3 bases from V and 4 bases from J, with 10 bases between. CDR3 length equals 14 residues. The CDR3 bases are TGTGCCAGTAGTATTGGGGGGAGTTACAATGAGCAGTTCTTC. It encodes CASSIGGSYNEQFF.

As for this clone: The junction departs from the called germline gene at one end, perhaps through a read error. The V call is TRBV9, the J call TRBJ2-7, with 9 positions matching TRBD1. Per the germline V gene, CDR1 is SGDLS and CDR2 is YYNGEE. The CDR3 has 11 residues. The CDR3 nucleotides are TGTGCCAGCAGCGGACAGGGGGGGCCGGAGTTC. This sequence encodes CASSGQGGPEF. The variable domain in full, with the rest retrieved from reference TRBV9 and TRBJ2-7, is DSGVTQTPKHLITATGQRVTLRCSPRSGDLSVYWYQQSLDQGLQFLIQYYNGEERAKGNILERFSAQQFPDLHSELNLSSLELGDSALYFCASSGQGGPEFGPGTRLTVT.

The chain combines TRBV30 with TRBJ2-7; 7 positions agree with TRBD1. V lost 1 base, J lost 0 bases, and 9 bases stayed unmatched. The CDR3 consists of 16 residues. CDR1 is GTSNPN, CDR2 SVGIG, per germline (reference sequence). The CDR3 spells CAWSGDREASSYEQYF. The CDR3 DNA is TGTGCCTGGAGTGGGGACAGAGAGGCAAGCTCCTACGAGCAGTACTTC.

This sequence joins TRBV7-3 and TRBJ2-1; the D is unclear. Looked up from germline, CDR1 is SGHTA and CDR2 is FQGTGA. CDR3 length: 15 residues. With 2 bases removed from V and 5 bases from J, the gap between germline ends came to 13 bases. The chain's CDR3 is CASSLVLGINNEQFF. Here the CDR3 DNA reads TGTGCCAGCAGCTTAGTTCTGGGGATTAACAATGAGCAGTTCTTC.

The CDR3, as DNA: TGTGCCAGCTCAGAGGACAGGGGGCCGGTGAACACTGAAGCTTTCTTT. Protein: CASSEDRGPVNTEAFF. This rearrangement joins TRBV18 to TRBJ1-1; 11 positions match TRBD1. CDR3 length: 16 residues. The V gene end was trimmed by 5 bases and the J gene end by 0 bases; junction bases not matched to a gene: 5. CDR1 and CDR2 from the germline V gene are KGHSH and LQKENI. Full variable domain (remainder filled in from reference TRBV18 and TRBJ1-1): NAGVMQNPRHLVRRRGQEARLRCSPMKGHSHVYWYRQLPEEGLKFMVYLQKENIIDESGMPKERFSAEFPKEGPSILRIQQVVRGDSAAYFCASSEDRGPVNTEAFFGQGTRLTVV.

The rearrangement links TRBV11-2 to TRBJ2-5; 12 bases are shared with TRBD2. Germline loops: CDR1 SGHAT, CDR2 FQNNGV. V lost 4 bases and J lost 5; bases outside the gene matches: 5. CDR3 size: 15 residues. In nucleotides, the CDR3 is TGTGCCAGCAGCTACACTAGCGGGGGGCGGGAGACCCAGTACTTC. Amino acids: CASSYTSGGRETQYF.

The chain uses TRBV15 and TRBJ2-1; possibly TRBD2 for D (6 bases). Trimming removed 6 bases at V and 8 bases at J, with 20 bases between. Germline CDR1 is LNHNV and CDR2 is YYDKDF (reference sequence). The CDR3 is 15 amino acids. This CDR3 is CATRTWPRETDEQFF. As DNA, the CDR3 is TGTGCCACCAGGACCTGGCCGCGGGAAACCGATGAGCAGTTCTTC.

This chain uses TRBV9 with TRBJ2-7; TRBD2 matches at 7 bases. The CDR3 has 14 amino acids. The germline gives CDR1 SGDLS, CDR2 YYNGEE. The V segment lost 0 bases and the J segment 2 bases; nucleotides outside the gene matches: 2. As DNA, the CDR3 is TGTGCCAGCAGCGTAGCGGGGACTACCTACGAGCAGTACTTC. It is translated as CASSVAGTTYEQYF.

This clone is a singleton in its sample. The genes are TRBV5-1 and TRBJ2-7; D is undetermined. The CDR3 consists of 12 residues. The germline CDR1 and CDR2 sequences are SGHRS and YFSETQ. V lost 0 bases, J lost 5 bases, and 6 bases lay in between. The CDR3 coding sequence is TGCGCCAGCAGCTTGGGGTGGAACGAGCAGTACTTC. Its translation: CASSLGWNEQYF.

The V gene is TRBV4-1, the J gene TRBJ1-2, with a possible D match to TRBD1 (6 bases). From germline, CDR1 is MGHRA and CDR2 YSYEKL. The V gene lost 0 bases and the J gene lost 8 bases, with 13 bases spanning the gap. The CDR3 consists of 14 residues. CDR3 amino acids: CASSQEGTSDGYTF. The DNA for the CDR3 is TGCGCCAGCAGCCAAGAAGGGACAAGCGACGGCTACACCTTC.

This chain links TRBV7-8 with TRBJ2-1, with D maybe TRBD2 (5 bases). The germline V and J ends were trimmed by 4 bases and 7 bases, with 11 bases remaining between them. Per the germline V gene, CDR1 is SGHVS and CDR2 is FQNEAQ. The CDR3 is 13 amino acids. The CDR3 protein is CASSSLRGNEQFF. CDR3 DNA sequence: TGTGCCAGCAGCTCACTACGGGGTAATGAGCAGTTCTTC.

The chain employs TRBV6-5 and TRBJ1-1; D is undetermined. Looked up from germline, CDR1 is MNHEY and CDR2 is SVGAGI. V was clipped by 6 bases and J by 1 base, with 12 bases between them. The CDR3 spans 14 residues. The CDR3 DNA follows: TGTGCCAGCAGACACGTTTTGGAGAACACTGAAGCTTTCTTT. It codes for CASRHVLENTEAFF.

The CDR3 DNA reads as TGTGCCAGCAGTGAAGTTTCGGGAAGCACAGATACGCAGTATTTT. Translated, it gives CASSEVSGSTDTQYF. This chain joins TRBV6-1 and TRBJ2-3; TRBD2 might be the D (5 bases). Germline V gene data show CDR1 as MNHNS and CDR2 as SASEGT. The V and J ends lost 1 base and 0 bases respectively, with 8 bases between them. The CDR3 has 15 residues.

The V gene is TRBV11-2, the J gene TRBJ2-5, with TRBD1 identical over 9 bases. Germline lookup yields CDR1 SGHAT and CDR2 FQNNGV. There are 17 residues in the CDR3. The J segment lost 4 bases and the V segment lost 2 bases, leaving 11 bases of the junction unmatched. The CDR3 nucleotides are TGTGCCAGCAGCTTATTTAAGGGACAGGGAGAAGGAGAGACCCAGTACTTC. Translating gives CASSLFKGQGEGETQYF.

The chain couples TRBV2 to TRBJ2-2; D possibly uses TRBD1 or TRBD2 (6 bases each). Germline V gives CDR1 SNHLY, CDR2 FYNNEI. Trimming cost V 6 bases and J 2 bases, with 10 bases left between them. CDR3 length: 14 amino acids. This chain's CDR3 is CASSAGQNTGELFF. Here the CDR3 DNA reads TGTGCCAGCAGCGCGGGACAAAACACCGGGGAGCTGTTTTTT.

The CDR3 region is CASSYGTGETQYF. The CDR3 nucleotides read TGTGCCAGCAGTTATGGGACAGGGGAGACCCAGTACTTC. The rearrangement uses TRBV27 and TRBJ2-5; 9 bases map to TRBD1. V shed 4 bases and J 5 bases; nucleotides not matched to a gene: 2. Germline-derived CDR1 and CDR2 are MNHEY and SMNVEV (reference sequence). The CDR3 has 13 amino acids.

This chain joins TRBV13 and TRBJ2-3; possible D gene TRBD1, 6 bases. The germline V gene encodes CDR1 PRHDT and CDR2 FYEKMQ (reference sequence). V was shortened by 5 bases and J by 4 bases, with 19 bases between the two germline ends. CDR3 size: 16 residues. The CDR3 protein is CASSEGVTGFPDTQYF. The CDR3 bases are TGTGCCAGCAGCGAAGGGGTTACAGGGTTCCCAGATACGCAGTATTTT.

CDR3 sequence (DNA): TGTGCCAGTTCCCCGAGGGGCAATTCACCCCTCCACTTT. This translates into CASSPRGNSPLHF. The gene calls are TRBV19 and TRBJ1-6, with a possible D match to TRBD1 (5 bases). In germline, CDR1 is LNHDA, CDR2 SQIVND (reference sequence). The V end was cut by 8 bases, the J end by 7 bases, with 12 bases between. The CDR3 is made up of 13 amino acids.

The chain has TRBV7-9 and TRBJ1-1; weak D call: TRBD1 (5 bases). Germline lookup yields CDR1 SEHNR and CDR2 FQNEAQ (reference sequence). This CDR3 comprises 13 residues. Trimming cost V 7 bases and J 4 bases, with 13 bases left between them. Written as DNA, the CDR3 is TGTGCCAGCAACGCGCCAGGGTTCACTGAAGCTTTCTTT. Its protein is CASNAPGFTEAFF.

The rearrangement links TRBV7-2 to TRBJ2-7; a possible D gene is TRBD2 (5 bases). CDR3 length: 18 residues. V dropped 2 bases and J dropped 2 bases, with 22 bases sitting between them. Germline CDR1 reads SGHTA; CDR2 reads FQGNSA. The CDR3 DNA is TGTGCCAGCAGCTTAATCATCGCATGGACTGAGGGAACCTACGAGCAGTACTTC. Translating it yields CASSLIIAWTEGTYEQYF.

The genes are TRBV15 and TRBJ2-5; either TRBD1 or TRBD2 may supply D (6 bases each). This CDR3 has 14 amino acids. Germline CDR1 and CDR2: LNHNV and YYDKDF (reference sequence). Between the trimmed V and J ends, which lost 8 bases and 5 bases, there was a span of 18 bases. DNA of the CDR3: TGTGCCACCGGAGATACTAGGGGGGTTGAGACCCAGTACTTC. Amino acid sequence: CATGDTRGVETQYF.

The chain has TRBV4-2 and TRBJ2-7; TRBD2 agrees at 9 bases. This CDR3 spans 14 amino acids. Germline V lookup: CDR1 LGHNA, CDR2 YNFKEQ. The J segment lost 4 bases and the V segment lost 10 bases, leaving 11 bases of the junction unmatched. This CDR3 reads CATKEGLAGYEQYF. The CDR3 nucleotides are TGTGCCACCAAGGAAGGGCTAGCGGGGTACGAGCAGTACTTC.

J is TRBJ2-1 and V is TRBV19, with 9 nucleotides matching TRBD1. Germline lookup yields CDR1 LNHDA and CDR2 SQIVND (reference sequence). CDR3 length: 15 amino acids. V shed 9 bases and J 2 bases; nucleotides not matched to a gene: 8. CDR3 loop: CASRTGTGPYNEQFF. The CDR3, as DNA: TGTGCCAGCAGAACCGGGACAGGGCCCTACAATGAGCAGTTCTTC.

The gene calls are TRBV30 and TRBJ1-1; D uncertain. There are 11 residues in the CDR3. V lost 7 bases to trimming and J lost 6 bases, with 12 bases between them. CDR1 and CDR2 (germline): GTSNPN, SVGIG (reference sequence). The CDR3 region has the DNA TGTGCCTCGGATAAGGGCTCTGAAGCTTTCTTT. Protein product: CASDKGSEAFF.

The V call is TRBV21-1, the J call TRBJ2-6. TRBV21-1 is labeled a pseudogene. This CDR3 spans 19 amino acids. The DNA of the CDR3 is TGTGCCAGCAGCAAAGTTAGGGGCAGGGAGCCCTCTGGGGCCAACGTCCTGACTTTC. Protein product: CASSKVRGREPSGANVLTF.

J is TRBJ2-7 and V is TRBV6-1, with 8 bases that match TRBD1. The CDR3 totals 13 residues. V lost 10 bases to trimming and J lost 5 bases; unmatched junction nucleotides: 10. CDR1 and CDR2 (germline): MNHNS, SASEGT. CDR3 DNA sequence: TGTGCCACATCCCTGACAGGGGTGGACGAGCAGTACTTC. This translates into CATSLTGVDEQYF.